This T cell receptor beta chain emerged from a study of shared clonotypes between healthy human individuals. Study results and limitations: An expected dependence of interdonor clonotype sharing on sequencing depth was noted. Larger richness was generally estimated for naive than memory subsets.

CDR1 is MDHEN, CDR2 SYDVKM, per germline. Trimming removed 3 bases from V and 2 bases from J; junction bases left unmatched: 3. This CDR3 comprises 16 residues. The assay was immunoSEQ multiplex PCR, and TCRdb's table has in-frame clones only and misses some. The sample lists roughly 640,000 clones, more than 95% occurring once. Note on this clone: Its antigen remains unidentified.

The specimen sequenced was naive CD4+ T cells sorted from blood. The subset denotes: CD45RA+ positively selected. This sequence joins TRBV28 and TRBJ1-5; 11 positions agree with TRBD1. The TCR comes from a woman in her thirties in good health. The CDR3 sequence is CASSFRTGGGNQPQHF. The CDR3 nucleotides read TGTGCCAGCAGTTTCCGGACAGGGGGCGGCAATCAGCCCCAGCATTTT.